What follows describes a single T cell receptor beta chain. The antigen is unknown. The method was immunoSEQ multiplex PCR; TCRdb's version includes in-frame clones alone and lacks a portion of them. The sample consists of under 200,000 clones, 85% to 95% of them appearing once. The sample originates from a study of T cell responses to AZD1222 COVID-19 vaccine. Findings and limits, study-wide: Within unmutated variant regions lay the reported targets of nearly half of spike-specific TCRs. The donors showed a predominance of white British ancestry and of females, with possible underestimation of clonal diversity. It was only a handful of AZD1222 recipients who were seropositive at baseline.

The V gene's germline CDR1 is GTSNPN and CDR2 SVGIG (reference sequence). The CDR3 spans 13 residues. J was trimmed by 2 bases and V by 4 bases; bases with no gene match: 3. This clonotype was sampled from an adult who received the MenACWY meningococcal vaccine as a control. The source was peripheral blood, collected 28 days after the second dose of the MenACWY control vaccine. The chain links TRBV30 to TRBJ2-5; 8 nucleotides line up with TRBD1. CDR3 coding DNA: TGTGCCTGGACAGGGGGCCGACAAGAGACCCAGTACTTC. Translation gives CAWTGGRQETQYF.